The 19 T cell receptor beta chains reported below all come from one sample, sequenced in a study of cytomegalovirus exposure and HLA in healthy donors. The PCR used 60 Vbeta and 13 Jbeta primers. Some clones are missing from TCRdb's copy, which holds only in-frame ones; the method was immunoSEQ multiplex PCR. The sample has 150,000 to 200,000 clones; about 80% are singletons. Sample: PBMCs. The receptors were sampled from a man in his forties or fifties in good health and CMV-seronegative.

V and J are TRBV27 and TRBJ1-2, with TRBD1 identical over 9 bases. The length of the CDR3 is 13 residues. V shed 5 bases, J shed 9 bases, and the junction held 7 bases outside the gene matches. Germline assignment: CDR1 MNHEY and CDR2 SMNVEV (reference sequence). CDR3 in DNA: TGTGCCAGCAGTAAACAGGGGGCGGTAAGCTACACCTTC. As protein: CASSKQGAVSYTF.

This clone was counted between two and nine times. The chain couples TRBV5-5 to TRBJ1-4; D not certain. Deletions cut 0 bases from V and 8 bases from J, with 14 bases between. Germline V gene data show CDR1 as SGHKS and CDR2 as YYEKEE (reference sequence). There are 15 residues in the CDR3. CDR3 nucleotide sequence: TGTGCCAGCAGCTTGGCCGGGGATTTAGGAGAAAAACTGTTTTTT. This encodes CASSLAGDLGEKLFF.

The genes are TRBV28 and TRBJ2-2; tentatively, D is TRBD2 (6 bases). CDR3 length: 17 residues. The germline CDR1 and CDR2 sequences are MDHEN and SYDVKM. The germline V and J ends were trimmed by 4 bases and 1 base, with 16 bases remaining between them. In DNA, the CDR3 is TGTGCCAGCAGTTACCCCGGGGGAGATAAGAACACCGGGGAGCTGTTTTTT. Translated: CASSYPGGDKNTGELFF. The full variable domain, in which reference TRBV28 and TRBJ2-2 provide the parts outside the CDR3, is DVKVTQSSRYLVKRTGEKVFLECVQDMDHENMFWYRQDPGLGLRLIYFSYDVKMKEKGDIPEGYSVSREKKERFSLILESASTNQTSMYLCASSYPGGDKNTGELFFGEGSRLTVL.

The rearrangement uses TRBV2 and TRBJ2-1; D gene unclear. The CDR3 runs to 11 residues. V lost 7 bases and J 6 bases, leaving 7 bases between the germline ends. The germline V gene has CDR1 SNHLY and CDR2 FYNNEI. The CDR3 coding sequence is TGTGCCAGCACGCAGTTCAATGAGCAGTTCTTC. Protein product: CASTQFNEQFF. Full variable domain (rest looked up from reference TRBV2 and TRBJ2-1): EPEVTQTPSHQVTQMGQEVILRCVPISNHLYFYWYRQILGQKVEFLVSFYNNEISEKSEIFDDQFSVERPDGSNFTLKIRSTKLEDSAMYFCASTQFNEQFFGPGTRLTVL.

The chain links TRBV18 to TRBJ1-2; 11 bases align to TRBD1. The length of the CDR3 is 16 residues. Germline trimming cut 2 bases from V and 4 bases from J; bases unmatched to any gene: 6. Germline V lookup: CDR1 KGHSH, CDR2 LQKENI. The CDR3 sequence is CASSPARTGGIYGYTF. CDR3 bases: TGTGCCAGCTCACCAGCTCGGACAGGGGGCATCTATGGCTACACCTTC.

CDR3 in amino acids: CASTQGWGNEKLFF. CDR3 DNA: TGTGCCAGTACCCAGGGATGGGGTAATGAAAAACTGTTTTTT. The rearrangement links TRBV19 to TRBJ1-4; tentative D call: TRBD1 (5 bases). The CDR3 contains 14 residues. V gave up 7 bases and J gave up 4 bases, with 13 bases separating them. Germline assignment: CDR1 LNHDA and CDR2 SQIVND (reference sequence). Combining the CDR3 with reference TRBV19 and TRBJ1-4 gives the whole variable domain DGGITQSPKYLFRKEGQNVTLSCEQNLNHDAMYWYRQDPGQGLRLIYYSQIVNDFQKGDIAEGYSVSREKKESFPLTVTSAQKNPTAFYLCASTQGWGNEKLFFGSGTQLSVL.

This clone was counted only a few times. The genes are TRBV19 and TRBJ1-4; no clear D gene. In germline, CDR1 is LNHDA, CDR2 SQIVND (reference sequence). Trimming took 3 bases from V and 0 from J, leaving 8 bases between them. This CDR3 is built from 15 residues. For the CDR3, the DNA is TGTGCCAGTAGTATTGGGAGATCAACTAATGAAAAACTGTTTTTT. It translates to CASSIGRSTNEKLFF.

The gene calls are TRBV6-1 and TRBJ1-5, with D tentatively TRBD1 (6 bases). The V gene's germline CDR1 is MNHNS and CDR2 SASEGT. V was pared by 3 bases and J by 2 bases, with 17 bases between. The CDR3 runs 17 residues. The CDR3 DNA follows: TGTGCCAGCAGTGACCCAGGGGCAAACGCCCGCAATCAGCCCCAGCATTTT. It codes for CASSDPGANARNQPQHF.

The V and J genes are TRBV4-1 and TRBJ1-6; 10 positions match TRBD1. Germline V CDR1 and CDR2: MGHRA, YSYEKL. The CDR3 runs 15 residues. The J segment lost 6 bases and the V segment lost 4 bases, leaving 3 bases of the junction unmatched. The CDR3 sequence is CASSRTGGSNSPLHF. CDR3 in DNA: TGCGCCAGCAGCCGGACAGGGGGTAGTAATTCACCCCTCCACTTT.

The chain uses TRBV7-2 and TRBJ1-3; a possible D gene is TRBD1 (6 bases). CDR3 size: 15 residues. CDR1 and CDR2 (germline): SGHTA, FQGNSA. The V end lost 3 bases, the J end lost 2 bases, and 11 bases lay between the germline ends. DNA of the CDR3: TGTGCCAGCAGCTTGTTACAGGGACCTGGAAACACCATATATTTT. The encoded protein is CASSLLQGPGNTIYF. Looking up the rest from reference TRBV7-2 and TRBJ1-3 gives the full variable domain: GAGVSQSPSNKVTEKGKDVELRCDPISGHTALYWYRQSLGQGLEFLIYFQGNSAPDKSGLPSDRFSAERTGGSVSTLTIQRTQQEDSAVYLCASSLLQGPGNTIYFGEGSWLTVV.

In this sample, this clone turned up a few times. This sequence joins TRBV11-3 and TRBJ2-1; possible D gene TRBD2, 5 bases. This CDR3 has 17 amino acids. Germline-derived CDR1 and CDR2 are SGHNT and YENEEA. V lost 5 bases to trimming and J lost 1 base, with 18 bases between them. The CDR3 here is CASSPREARGSYNEQFF. The CDR3 region has the DNA TGTGCCAGCAGCCCGAGGGAAGCGCGAGGTTCCTACAATGAGCAGTTCTTC.

V gene TRBV27 combines with J gene TRBJ1-1; weak D call: TRBD1 (5 bases). The CDR3 totals 13 residues. CDR1 and CDR2 (germline): MNHEY, SMNVEV (reference sequence). Trimming took off 6 bases at V and 6 bases at J, with 14 bases between the two ends. The CDR3 DNA reads as TGTGCCAGCAGCCCCTGGGGGGGTTCTGAAGCTTTCTTT. It translates to CASSPWGGSEAFF.

As regards this clone: Its ends do not fully match the called genes, so a read error is possible. This sequence joins TRBV28 and TRBJ2-4; TRBD2 agrees at 10 bases. From germline, CDR1 is MDHEN and CDR2 SYDVKM. This CDR3 has 17 residues. In DNA form, the CDR3 reads TGTGCCAGCAGTTTATATGGGCTAGCGGGAGCCAGAAACATTCAGTACTTC. This codes for CASSLYGLAGARNIQYF.

V gene TRBV19 combines with J gene TRBJ2-5, with TRBD1 matching over 8 bases. J lost 13 bases, V lost 0 bases, and 7 bases had no gene match. The CDR3 contains 13 residues. Germline CDR1 LNHDA, CDR2 SQIVND (reference sequence). The CDR3 region is CASSIDIGTGPYF. The CDR3, as DNA: TGTGCCAGTAGTATAGATATCGGGACAGGACCGTACTTC.

This clone has a handful of counts. The V call is TRBV5-7, the J call TRBJ2-7; 7 nucleotides align to TRBD2. TRBV5-7 is placed among ORFs of uncertain function. This CDR3 comprises 17 residues. The V and J ends lost 3 bases and 3 bases, in that order; junction bases with no gene match: 15. The CDR3 region has the DNA TGTGCCAGCAGCTGTCCAAGTAATAGCGGGCTCGGCTACGAGCAGTACTTC. Translation: CASSCPSNSGLGYEQYF.

Here the CDR3 reads CASSLWGRGKLFF. The CDR3 DNA sequence: TGTGCCAGCAGTTTATGGGGGCGAGGAAAACTGTTTTTT. The chain is built from TRBV28 and TRBJ1-4, with D perhaps matching TRBD1 (5 bases). CDR3 length: 13 amino acids. V dropped 0 bases and J dropped 10 bases, with 9 bases sitting between them. Germline lookup yields CDR1 MDHEN and CDR2 SYDVKM.

This clone was detected only a few times. The J gene is TRBJ1-4, the V gene TRBV14, with D unresolved. CDR1 is SGHDN and CDR2 is FVKESK in the germline V gene. The CDR3 length is 14 residues. The V end lost 6 bases, the J end lost 2 bases, and 10 bases lay between the germline ends. The DNA for the CDR3 is TGTGCCAGCAGTCCATATCAGACTAATGAAAAACTGTTTTTT. Its protein product is CASSPYQTNEKLFF.

V and J are TRBV27 and TRBJ2-7; D ambiguous. Germline V CDR1 and CDR2: MNHEY, SMNVEV (reference sequence). The CDR3 runs to 14 residues. Trimming pared 3 bases from V and 2 bases from J, leaving 11 bases between. This CDR3 reads CASSFGDSTYEQYF. The CDR3 DNA is TGTGCCAGCAGTTTTGGTGATAGCACCTACGAGCAGTACTTC.

The rearrangement joins TRBV7-8 to TRBJ2-7, with TRBD2 matching 9 bases. The trim removed 1 base at V and 4 bases at J, leaving 8 bases unmatched. The germline V gene has CDR1 SGHVS and CDR2 FQNEAQ. This CDR3 spans 16 amino acids. CDR3 DNA: TGTGCCAGCAGCTTAGTGGGGCCTAGCGGGATGTACGAGCAGTACTTC. Translation gives CASSLVGPSGMYEQYF.